The rows below give T cell receptor beta chains drawn from one sample of a study of cytomegalovirus exposure and HLA in healthy donors. Here immunoSEQ multiplex PCR was the method, and the copy in TCRdb shows in-frame clones only, minus some. The sample includes some 160,000 clones, approximately 80% of them seen just once. Sequenced input: PBMCs. These TCRs come from a woman aged 18-29 years in good health and CMV-seronegative. Both conserved end residues are part of each CDR3. Fields, in order: D gene, clone size, J gene, V gene, CDR3 protein, CDR3 DNA. D genes are given only for firm matches. Size is omitted from some rows. Given values are once, few, many or a class for expanded clones.

d_call: -; clone_size: few; j_call: TRBJ1-5; v_call: TRBV7-8; cdr3_aa: CASSPLEAGLNQPQHF; cdr3_nt: TGTGCCAGCAGCCCTCTCGAGGCAGGGCTCAATCAGCCCCAGCATTTT
d_call: -; clone_size: -; j_call: TRBJ2-2; v_call: TRBV5-1; cdr3_aa: CASSLDSTGELFF; cdr3_nt: TGCGCCAGCAGCTTAGACAGCACCGGGGAGCTGTTTTTT
d_call: -; clone_size: -; j_call: TRBJ1-2; v_call: TRBV30; cdr3_aa: CAQLRGGYTF; cdr3_nt: TGTGCCCAGTTAAGGGGTGGCTACACCTTC
d_call: -; clone_size: -; j_call: TRBJ2-2; v_call: TRBV9; cdr3_aa: CASSVRTTENANTGELFF; cdr3_nt: TGTGCCAGCAGCGTACGGACTACAGAAAACGCGAACACCGGGGAGCTGTTTTTT
d_call: TRBD1; clone_size: -; j_call: TRBJ1-1; v_call: TRBV4-1; cdr3_aa: CASSQPTGGAAFF; cdr3_nt: TGCGCCAGCAGCCAGCCGACAGGGGGAGCGGCTTTCTTT
d_call: -; clone_size: -; j_call: TRBJ1-4; v_call: TRBV15; cdr3_aa: CATSRRANEKLFF; cdr3_nt: TGTGCCACCAGTAGGAGGGCTAATGAAAAACTGTTTTTT
d_call: TRBD2; clone_size: few; j_call: TRBJ2-7; v_call: TRBV5-6; cdr3_aa: CASSLGGGAKEQYF; cdr3_nt: TGTGCCAGCAGCTTGGGCGGGGGGGCAAAAGAGCAGTACTTC
d_call: -; clone_size: -; j_call: TRBJ1-2; v_call: TRBV28; cdr3_aa: CASSSTEYYYGYTF; cdr3_nt: TGTGCCAGCAGTTCCACAGAGTACTACTATGGCTACACCTTC
d_call: -; clone_size: -; j_call: TRBJ2-3; v_call: TRBV18; cdr3_aa: CASSPPGPGTDTQYF; cdr3_nt: TGTGCCAGCTCACCACCGGGGCCGGGCACAGATACGCAGTATTTT
d_call: TRBD2; clone_size: -; j_call: TRBJ2-1; v_call: TRBV7-7; cdr3_aa: CASSSGRYNEQFF; cdr3_nt: TGTGCCAGCAGTAGCGGGCGATACAATGAGCAGTTCTTC
d_call: -; clone_size: few; j_call: TRBJ1-4; v_call: TRBV5-1; cdr3_aa: CASSPGRGTNEKLFF; cdr3_nt: TGCGCCAGCAGCCCCGGACGGGGGACTAATGAAAAACTGTTTTTT
d_call: TRBD2; clone_size: -; j_call: TRBJ2-1; v_call: TRBV2; cdr3_aa: CASRDLAGEFNEQFF; cdr3_nt: TGTGCCAGCAGGGATCTAGCGGGGGAATTCAATGAGCAGTTCTTC
d_call: -; clone_size: -; j_call: TRBJ1-5; v_call: TRBV19; cdr3_aa: CASIGLGDNQPQHF; cdr3_nt: TGTGCCAGTATAGGACTAGGCGACAATCAGCCCCAGCATTTT
d_call: -; clone_size: -; j_call: TRBJ2-5; v_call: TRBV5-1; cdr3_aa: CASRGGGQETQYF; cdr3_nt: TGCGCCAGCAGAGGGGGGGGCCAAGAGACCCAGTACTTC
d_call: -; clone_size: -; j_call: TRBJ2-5; v_call: TRBV30; cdr3_aa: CAWSTRLVLLLRQETQYF; cdr3_nt: TGTGCCTGGAGTACTCGGCTAGTCTTGCTTTTACGACAAGAGACCCAGTACTTC
d_call: -; clone_size: -; j_call: TRBJ1-1; v_call: TRBV7-8; cdr3_aa: CASTPGTDTEAFF; cdr3_nt: TGTGCCAGCACCCCAGGGACTGACACTGAAGCTTTCTTT
d_call: -; clone_size: -; j_call: TRBJ1-2; v_call: TRBV19; cdr3_aa: CASSSRDKRFFYTF; cdr3_nt: TGTGCCAGTAGTAGTCGGGACAAACGGTTCTTCTACACCTTC
d_call: -; clone_size: -; j_call: TRBJ1-5; v_call: TRBV19; cdr3_aa: CASSISQGSNQPQHF; cdr3_nt: TGTGCCAGTAGTATCTCACAGGGTAGCAATCAGCCCCAGCATTTT
d_call: TRBD2; clone_size: -; j_call: TRBJ2-1; v_call: TRBV5-1; cdr3_aa: CASSSQLAGGAYNEQFF; cdr3_nt: TGCGCCAGCAGTTCCCAACTAGCGGGGGGGGCCTACAATGAGCAGTTCTTC
d_call: TRBD1; clone_size: -; j_call: TRBJ1-1; v_call: TRBV6-5; cdr3_aa: CASSLDRGNTEAFF; cdr3_nt: TGTGCCAGCAGCCTCGACAGGGGGAACACTGAAGCTTTCTTT
d_call: -; clone_size: few; j_call: TRBJ1-2; v_call: TRBV25-1; cdr3_aa: CASSEPGNYGYTF; cdr3_nt: TGTGCCAGCAGTGAACCAGGGAACTATGGCTACACCTTC
d_call: TRBD1; clone_size: -; j_call: TRBJ1-2; v_call: TRBV18; cdr3_aa: CASSPGGTGPYGYTF; cdr3_nt: TGTGCCAGCTCACCGGGGGGGACAGGGCCCTATGGCTACACCTTC
d_call: TRBD2; clone_size: -; j_call: TRBJ2-2; v_call: TRBV11-2; cdr3_aa: CASSSRWGGGATGELFF; cdr3_nt: TGTGCCAGCAGCTCCAGATGGGGCGGGGGGGCCACCGGGGAGCTGTTTTTT
d_call: -; clone_size: few; j_call: TRBJ1-3; v_call: TRBV4-1; cdr3_aa: CASSQVFTGGGNTIYF; cdr3_nt: TGCGCCAGCAGCCAAGTATTCACAGGTGGTGGAAACACCATATATTTT
d_call: TRBD1; clone_size: -; j_call: TRBJ2-7; v_call: TRBV19; cdr3_aa: CASSRTVGQGYEQYF; cdr3_nt: TGTGCCAGTAGCCGGACGGTGGGACAGGGATACGAGCAGTACTTC
d_call: TRBD1; clone_size: -; j_call: TRBJ2-5; v_call: TRBV18; cdr3_aa: CASSPQGAGETQYF; cdr3_nt: TGTGCCAGCTCACCACAGGGGGCTGGAGAGACCCAGTACTTC
d_call: -; clone_size: -; j_call: TRBJ2-3; v_call: TRBV30; cdr3_aa: CAWRVLVLSGGGYMADTQYF; cdr3_nt: TGTGCCTGGAGGGTTTTAGTTTTGTCGGGGGGCGGTTATATGGCAGATACGCAGTATTTT
d_call: -; clone_size: -; j_call: TRBJ2-5; v_call: TRBV28; cdr3_aa: CATKRDIQETQYF; cdr3_nt: TGTGCCACCAAAAGGGACATTCAAGAGACCCAGTACTTC
d_call: TRBD1; clone_size: -; j_call: TRBJ2-7; v_call: TRBV29-1; cdr3_aa: CSVVDRVYEQYF; cdr3_nt: TGCAGCGTGGTCGACAGGGTCTACGAGCAGTACTTC
d_call: TRBD1; clone_size: -; j_call: TRBJ2-1; v_call: TRBV5-5; cdr3_aa: CASSVGQGVYEQFF; cdr3_nt: TGTGCCAGCAGCGTGGGACAGGGGGTCTATGAGCAGTTCTTC
d_call: -; clone_size: -; j_call: TRBJ2-7; v_call: TRBV7-9; cdr3_aa: CATSTTYRAHEQYF; cdr3_nt: TGTGCCACCTCGACAACCTACAGGGCCCACGAGCAGTACTTC
d_call: -; clone_size: -; j_call: TRBJ1-4; v_call: TRBV18; cdr3_aa: CASSRGRDEKLFF; cdr3_nt: TGTGCCAGCTCACGGGGGCGTGATGAAAAACTGTTTTTT
d_call: -; clone_size: -; j_call: TRBJ2-7; v_call: TRBV19; cdr3_aa: CASSIGGLQTNYEQYF; cdr3_nt: TGTGCCAGTAGTATAGGGGGACTTCAAACAAACTACGAGCAGTACTTC
d_call: TRBD1; clone_size: -; j_call: TRBJ2-1; v_call: TRBV19; cdr3_aa: CASSIGPGQGDLNEQFF; cdr3_nt: TGTGCCAGTAGTATAGGCCCGGGACAGGGGGACCTCAATGAGCAGTTCTTC
d_call: TRBD1; clone_size: -; j_call: TRBJ2-3; v_call: TRBV11-3; cdr3_aa: CASSLATGGFGSTDTQYF; cdr3_nt: TGTGCCAGCAGCTTAGCAACAGGGGGCTTCGGTAGCACAGATACGCAGTATTTT
d_call: TRBD1; clone_size: once; j_call: TRBJ2-6; v_call: TRBV7-9; cdr3_aa: CASGTDGLLGVLTF; cdr3_nt: TGTGCCAGCGGGACAGACGGGCTGCTTGGGGTCCTGACTTTC
d_call: TRBD2; clone_size: -; j_call: TRBJ2-3; v_call: TRBV2; cdr3_aa: CASSISGGPLYTDTQYF; cdr3_nt: TGTGCCAGCAGTATTAGCGGGGGGCCCCTATACACAGATACGCAGTATTTT
d_call: -; clone_size: once; j_call: TRBJ2-7; v_call: TRBV18; cdr3_aa: CASSPPAESYEQYF; cdr3_nt: TGTGCCAGCTCACCCCCCGCGGAATCCTACGAGCAGTACTTC
d_call: -; clone_size: -; j_call: TRBJ1-6; v_call: TRBV28; cdr3_aa: CASSPQGTGYNSPLHF; cdr3_nt: TGTGCCAGCAGCCCCCAGGGGACCGGCTATAATTCACCCCTCCACTTT
d_call: -; clone_size: few; j_call: TRBJ1-1; v_call: TRBV6-5; cdr3_aa: CASSYLGTLNTEAFF; cdr3_nt: TGTGCCAGCAGTTACCTAGGGACACTGAACACTGAAGCTTTCTTT
d_call: TRBD1; clone_size: -; j_call: TRBJ1-2; v_call: TRBV10-3; cdr3_aa: CAISEGGQGGYGYTF; cdr3_nt: TGTGCCATCAGTGAGGGAGGACAGGGGGGCTATGGCTACACCTTC
d_call: -; clone_size: few; j_call: TRBJ1-5; v_call: TRBV19; cdr3_aa: CASSISGSGQPQHF; cdr3_nt: TGTGCCAGTAGTATTTCAGGGTCTGGGCAGCCCCAGCATTTT